A selection of T cell receptor beta chains follows, all from one sample in a study of a mutant IDH1 vaccine in newly diagnosed glioma. This table comes from immunoSEQ multiplex PCR, and its TCRdb copy is limited to in-frame clones, with some not included. Of roughly 70,000 clones in the sample, about 86% were seen once. This sample comprised PBMCs, obtained from a glioma patient treated with radiotherapy, temozolomide or both. These receptors were taken from a man aged 25-40 years with glioma. Both conserved end residues are part of each CDR3. D genes are given only for firm matches. Clone size, where shown, is once, few, many, or a class for clones that have expanded.

clone size	V gene	D gene	J gene	CDR3 DNA	CDR3 protein
.	TRBV7-8	TRBD1	TRBJ1-5	TGTGCCAGCAGCTTCGGACAGGGATTCGGTCAGCCCCAGCATTTT	CASSFGQGFGQPQHF
.	TRBV27	.	TRBJ1-3	TGTGCCAGCGGCGACCGGGGACTCTCTGGAAACACCATATATTTT	CASGDRGLSGNTIYF
few	TRBV6-5	.	TRBJ1-3	TGTGCCAGCAGTTACGGCAACGGAGTTGGAAACACCATATATTTT	CASSYGNGVGNTIYF
few	TRBV27	.	TRBJ1-1	TGTGCCAGCAGCCCAGGGGTGGACACTGAAGCTTTCTTT	CASSPGVDTEAFF
few	TRBV5-1	.	TRBJ1-1	TGCGCCAGCCATGATCCGAACACTGAAGCTTTCTTT	CASHDPNTEAFF
.	TRBV9	.	TRBJ1-6	TGTGCCAGCAGCGTAGTAGCCCAGGGTGTATCACCCCTCCACTTT	CASSVVAQGVSPLHF
.	TRBV5-6	.	TRBJ1-4	TGTGCCAGCACCAGCGGGGGGGGAGCTAATGAAAAACTGTTTTTT	CASTSGGGANEKLFF
.	TRBV5-1	.	TRBJ1-1	TGCGCCAGCAGCTTTGACATGAACACTGAAGCTTTCTTT	CASSFDMNTEAFF
.	TRBV6-1	TRBD1	TRBJ2-7	TGTGCCACCGGACAGGGCCACGAGCAGTACTTC	CATGQGHEQYF
.	TRBV4-2	.	TRBJ1-1	TGTGCCAGCAGCCAAGAGGGACTACCTAGCACTGAAGCTTTCTTT	CASSQEGLPSTEAFF
.	TRBV7-2	.	TRBJ2-7	TGTGCCAGCAGCTTAATTTTGGTAACAGGGAGCTCCTACGAGCAGTACTTC	CASSLILVTGSSYEQYF
.	TRBV27	.	TRBJ2-3	TGTGCCAGCAGTCCCGTCCCATGGTCCCGTACAGATACGCAGTATTTT	CASSPVPWSRTDTQYF
once	TRBV30	.	TRBJ2-7	TGTGCCTGGAGTGTACTTCTGGGGATAGAGCAGTACTTC	CAWSVLLGIEQYF
.	TRBV5-6	.	TRBJ1-3	TGTGCCAGCAGCTTGGCCTCGGGCTCTGGAAACACCATATATTTT	CASSLASGSGNTIYF
.	TRBV29-1	.	TRBJ2-1	TGCAGCGTTGAAAGGGGGACGCGCCAGCAGTTCTTC	CSVERGTRQQFF
.	TRBV18	.	TRBJ2-3	TGTGCCAGCTCATCAACAGGGAAAGCGGATACGCAGTATTTT	CASSSTGKADTQYF
.	TRBV28	TRBD1	TRBJ2-3	TGTGCCAGCAGCTCCGGACAGGGGGACACAGATACGCAGTATTTT	CASSSGQGDTDTQYF
.	TRBV5-1	.	TRBJ1-1	TGTGCCAGCAGCTTGCGGGGGACTGAAGCTTTCTTT	CASSLRGTEAFF
few	TRBV5-6	TRBD1	TRBJ1-1	TGTGCCAGCAGCTTGGATAGTGACAGGGGGAACACTGAAGCTTTCTTT	CASSLDSDRGNTEAFF
once	TRBV5-1	.	TRBJ2-7	TGCGCCAGCAGCTTGGTGACAGGGACTTCGAACGAGCAGTACTTC	CASSLVTGTSNEQYF
.	TRBV7-9	.	TRBJ1-5	TGTGCCAGCAGCTTTGAGGGAGCGCAGCCCCAGCATTTT	CASSFEGAQPQHF
.	TRBV27	TRBD2	TRBJ2-5	TGTGCCAGCAGCCCCCTGGGTGTAGCGGGGGGGTGGGAGACCCAGTACTTC	CASSPLGVAGGWETQYF
.	TRBV10-2	.	TRBJ2-7	TGCGCCAGCGCAAGCCGGGACACCTACTCCTACGAGCAGTACTTC	CASASRDTYSYEQYF
few	TRBV5-4	TRBD1	TRBJ2-7	TGTGCCAGCAGCTTGGCTGGACAGGGGTTGTTCTACGAGCAGTACTTC	CASSLAGQGLFYEQYF
few	TRBV5-4	.	TRBJ1-1	TGTGCCAGCAGTACCGCTATTCGAGGAACTGAAGCTTTCTTT	CASSTAIRGTEAFF
.	TRBV7-8	.	TRBJ2-1	TGTGCCAGCAGCTTAGCGCAGGGGCCCGGTCCTGAGCAGTTCTTC	CASSLAQGPGPEQFF
.	TRBV19	.	TRBJ1-1	TGTGCCAGTGGGGGACAGAACACTGAAGCTTTCTTT	CASGGQNTEAFF
.	TRBV4-1	TRBD1	TRBJ2-3	TGCGCCAGCAGCCAAACTTATCCGACAGGGCCCCCCACAGATACGCAGTATTTT	CASSQTYPTGPPTDTQYF
.	TRBV18	.	TRBJ2-3	TGTGCCAGCTCAACCCGGACGATCACAGATACGCAGTATTTT	CASSTRTITDTQYF
.	TRBV7-8	TRBD2	TRBJ2-2	TGTGCCAGCAGACCTAAAGCGGGGGGGCAGCACACCGGGGAGCTGTTTTTT	CASRPKAGGQHTGELFF
once	TRBV19	TRBD1	TRBJ1-3	TGTGCCAGTAGCCGGACAGGGGGTGGAAACACCATATATTTT	CASSRTGGGNTIYF
.	TRBV29-1	TRBD1	TRBJ1-1	TGCAGCGTTGCCAGGGGGAGCACTGAAGCTTTCTTT	CSVARGSTEAFF
.	TRBV6-5	.	TRBJ2-3	TGTGCCGGCGGGTGGATGAGGAACACAGATACGCAGTATTTT	CAGGWMRNTDTQYF
.	TRBV6-6	.	TRBJ2-5	TGTGCCAGCAAAGGGGGGACCTTAGGGACCCAGTACTTC	CASKGGTLGTQYF
.	TRBV11-2	.	TRBJ1-1	TGTGCCAGCACCAATCGGGGGGTCGGTGGCACTGAAGCTTTCTTT	CASTNRGVGGTEAFF
.	TRBV19	TRBD2	TRBJ2-1	TGTGCCAGTAGTAGACTAGCTGCTGACGCAAAAGACAATGAGCAGTTCTTC	CASSRLAADAKDNEQFF
.	TRBV7-9	.	TRBJ2-7	TGTGCCGTGAAAATATGGCCCACATCCTACGAGCAGTACTTC	CAVKIWPTSYEQYF
.	TRBV4-1	TRBD1	TRBJ2-4	TGCGCCAGCAGCCAGCCGGGACAGGGTCAAAACATTCAGTACTTC	CASSQPGQGQNIQYF
.	TRBV13	TRBD1	TRBJ2-5	TGTGCCAGCAGCATGGACAGGGGTTCGGAGACCCAGTACTTC	CASSMDRGSETQYF
.	TRBV30	.	TRBJ1-6	TGTGCCTGGAGTAGGGCGGGCAGTAATTCACCCCTCCACTTT	CAWSRAGSNSPLHF
.	TRBV19	.	TRBJ2-5	TGTGCCAGTAAGCCCCACAGGGATCAAGAGACCCAGTACTTC	CASKPHRDQETQYF
.	TRBV15	.	TRBJ2-5	TGTGCCACCAGCCCCGGGGCCCAAGAGACCCAGTACTTC	CATSPGAQETQYF
.	TRBV27	.	TRBJ2-2	TGTGCCAGCAGTTTAACCGGGACATCGAACACCGGGGAGCTGTTTTTT	CASSLTGTSNTGELFF
few	TRBV5-6	.	TRBJ2-1	TGTGCCAGCAAGACAGTTTCGGATGAGCAGTTCTTC	CASKTVSDEQFF
.	TRBV6-1	TRBD1	TRBJ2-1	TGTGCCAGCAGTACAGACAGGGGAGGTTTTAGGGAGCAGTTCTTC	CASSTDRGGFREQFF
.	TRBV15	.	TRBJ1-4	TGTGCCACCAGCAGAGATCTAGCGAAGGCCGAGAAACTGTTTTTT	CATSRDLAKAEKLFF
.	TRBV6-5	.	TRBJ2-7	TGTGCCAGCAGTTACCCGGGCCCCCCCTACGAGCAGTACTTC	CASSYPGPPYEQYF
.	TRBV5-1	.	TRBJ2-7	TGCGCCAGCAGCTCTGACGACGAGCAGTACTTC	CASSSDDEQYF
.	TRBV4-1	.	TRBJ1-6	TGCGCCAGCAGCCAAGTACCTAGAAGCGCCTATAATTCACCCCTCCACTTT	CASSQVPRSAYNSPLHF
.	TRBV9	.	TRBJ1-1	TGTGCCACCCTCTGTCGGGGGAACACTGAAGCTTTCTTT	CATLCRGNTEAFF
.	TRBV4-2	.	TRBJ2-2	TGTGCCAGCAGCCAAGAAGGGGGGGCCGTCAACACCGGGGAGCTGTTTTTT	CASSQEGGAVNTGELFF
.	TRBV5-1	TRBD1	TRBJ1-5	TGCGCCAGCAGTTTGATGACAGGGGTCAATCAGCCCCAGCATTTT	CASSLMTGVNQPQHF
once	TRBV2	TRBD1	TRBJ2-7	TGTGCCAGCAGTGAAAGCGGACAGGGCTACGAGCAGTACTTC	CASSESGQGYEQYF
once	TRBV9	.	TRBJ2-7	TGTGCCAGCAGCGTAGAGGGCACCTACGAGCAGTACTTC	CASSVEGTYEQYF
.	TRBV2	.	TRBJ2-7	TGTGCCAGCAGTGAAGAAGGCCGCCTCTACGAGCAGTACTTC	CASSEEGRLYEQYF
.	TRBV4-1	.	TRBJ2-4	TGCGCCAGCAGCCAGGGACGACAGGTCGCCCTAGCCAAAAACATTCAGTACTTC	CASSQGRQVALAKNIQYF
.	TRBV27	.	TRBJ2-7	TGTGCCAGCAGTTTAAAGCCCCCTTTTTCCGAGCAGTACTTC	CASSLKPPFSEQYF